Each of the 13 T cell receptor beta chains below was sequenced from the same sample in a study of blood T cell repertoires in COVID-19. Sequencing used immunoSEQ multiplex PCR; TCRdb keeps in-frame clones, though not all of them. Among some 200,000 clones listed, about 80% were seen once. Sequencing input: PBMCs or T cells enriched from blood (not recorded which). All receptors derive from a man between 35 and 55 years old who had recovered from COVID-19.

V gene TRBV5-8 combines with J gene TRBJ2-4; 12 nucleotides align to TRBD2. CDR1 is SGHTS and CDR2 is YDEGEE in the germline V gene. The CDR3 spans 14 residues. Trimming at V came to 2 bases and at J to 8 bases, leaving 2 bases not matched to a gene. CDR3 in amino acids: CASSLLAGGHIQYF. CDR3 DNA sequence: TGTGCCAGCAGCTTACTAGCGGGGGGACACATTCAGTACTTC.

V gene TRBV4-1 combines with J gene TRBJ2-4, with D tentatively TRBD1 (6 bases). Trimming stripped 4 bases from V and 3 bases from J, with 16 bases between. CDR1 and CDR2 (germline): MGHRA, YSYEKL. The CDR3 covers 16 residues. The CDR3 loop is CASSPMDRTIKNIQYF. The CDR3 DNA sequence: TGCGCCAGCAGCCCTATGGACAGAACAATCAAAAACATTCAGTACTTC.

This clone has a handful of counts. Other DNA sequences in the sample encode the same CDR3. The DNA for the CDR3 is TGTGCCAGCTCACCATCCTTGAACACTGAAGCTTTCTTT. This encodes CASSPSLNTEAFF. The gene calls are TRBV18 and TRBJ1-1, with D uncertain. Germline CDR1 KGHSH, CDR2 LQKENI. Trimming pared 2 bases from V and 0 bases from J, leaving 4 bases between. The CDR3 sequence is 13 residues long.

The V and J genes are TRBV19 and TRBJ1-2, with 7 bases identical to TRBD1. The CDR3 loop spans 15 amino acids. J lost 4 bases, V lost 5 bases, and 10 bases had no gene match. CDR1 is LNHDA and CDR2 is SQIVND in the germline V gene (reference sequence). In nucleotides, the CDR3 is TGTGCCAGTAGTGCGAAACGACAGGGCGGCTATGGCTACACCTTC. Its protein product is CASSAKRQGGYGYTF.

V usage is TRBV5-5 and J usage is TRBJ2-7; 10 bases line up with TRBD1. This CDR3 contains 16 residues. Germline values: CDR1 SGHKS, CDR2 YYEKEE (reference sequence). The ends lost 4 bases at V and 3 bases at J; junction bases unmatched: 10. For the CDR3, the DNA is TGTGCCAGCAGCCCACATCGTAGGGACAGGGGCTACGAGCAGTACTTC. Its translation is CASSPHRRDRGYEQYF.

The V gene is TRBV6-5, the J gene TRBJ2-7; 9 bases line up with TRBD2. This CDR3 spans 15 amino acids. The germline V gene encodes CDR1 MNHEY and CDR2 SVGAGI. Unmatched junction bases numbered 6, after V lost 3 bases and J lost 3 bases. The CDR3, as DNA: TGTGCCAGCAGTTATGCCGGTAGCGGGGGCTACGAGCAGTACTTC. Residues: CASSYAGSGGYEQYF.

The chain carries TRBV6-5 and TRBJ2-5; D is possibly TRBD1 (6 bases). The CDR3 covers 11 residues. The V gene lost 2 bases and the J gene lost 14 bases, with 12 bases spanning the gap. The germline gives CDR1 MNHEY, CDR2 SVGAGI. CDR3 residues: CASSYNDRIYF. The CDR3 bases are TGTGCCAGCAGTTACAATGACAGGATTTACTTC.

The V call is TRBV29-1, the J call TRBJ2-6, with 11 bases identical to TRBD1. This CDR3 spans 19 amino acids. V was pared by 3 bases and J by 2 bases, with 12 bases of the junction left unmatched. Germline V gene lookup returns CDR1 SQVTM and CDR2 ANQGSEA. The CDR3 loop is CSVDFPDRGRPAGANVLTF. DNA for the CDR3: TGCAGCGTTGATTTCCCGGACAGGGGGCGCCCGGCTGGGGCCAACGTCCTGACTTTC.

This CDR3 is CASSESIRGNTEAFF. The DNA for the CDR3 is TGCGCCAGCAGTGAGTCTATCAGGGGAAACACTGAAGCTTTCTTT. This rearrangement joins TRBV10-1 to TRBJ1-1, with a tentative D call TRBD1 (6 bases). Deletions cut 0 bases from V and 2 bases from J, with 10 bases between. The CDR3 has 15 amino acids. Germline V gene lookup returns CDR1 WNHNN and CDR2 SYGVQD (reference sequence).

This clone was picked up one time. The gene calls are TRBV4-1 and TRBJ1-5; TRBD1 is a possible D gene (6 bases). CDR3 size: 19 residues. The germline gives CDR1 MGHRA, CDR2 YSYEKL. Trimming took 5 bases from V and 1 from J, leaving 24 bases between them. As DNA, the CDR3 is TGCGCCAGCAGCTTCACTCATTTGACGGACAGACCCAGCAATCAGCCCCAGCATTTT. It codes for CASSFTHLTDRPSNQPQHF.

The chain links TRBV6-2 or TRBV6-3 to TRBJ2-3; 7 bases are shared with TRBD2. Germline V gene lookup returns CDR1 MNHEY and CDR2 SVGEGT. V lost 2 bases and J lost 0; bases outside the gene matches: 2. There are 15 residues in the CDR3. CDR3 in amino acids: CASSYLAVSTDTQYF. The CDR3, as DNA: TGTGCCAGCAGTTACCTAGCGGTCAGCACAGATACGCAGTATTTT.

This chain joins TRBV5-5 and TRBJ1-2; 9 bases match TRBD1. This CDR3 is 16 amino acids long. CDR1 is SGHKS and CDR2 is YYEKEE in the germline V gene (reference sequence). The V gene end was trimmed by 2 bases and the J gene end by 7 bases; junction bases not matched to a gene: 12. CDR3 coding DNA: TGTGCCAGCAGCTTCAGACCGGGACAGGGAGACTCTGGCTACACCTTC. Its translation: CASSFRPGQGDSGYTF.

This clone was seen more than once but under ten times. CDR3 DNA sequence: TGTGCCATCAGTGAGTCCCCTCAGCGGGGGGGAACCGGGGAGCTGTTTTTT. Its protein is CAISESPQRGGTGELFF. The chain employs TRBV10-3 and TRBJ2-2, with 10 bases identical to TRBD2. CDR1 and CDR2 from the germline V gene are ENHRY and SYGVKD. V shed 0 bases, J shed 5 bases, and the junction held 6 bases outside the gene matches. The CDR3 loop spans 17 amino acids.